The entry that follows covers one TCR beta chain sequence. The target antigen is unknown. The entry originates in a study of OX40 agonist ivuxolimab in advanced cancers. Study-wide points: Some of the lowest clonal expansion was seen in partial responders at 0.1-3.0 mg/kg.

The V and J ends lost 1 base and 4 bases, in that order; junction bases with no gene match: 6. Germline V gene lookup returns CDR1 GTSNPN and CDR2 SVGIG (reference sequence). The CDR3 has 15 amino acids. Assay used: immunoSEQ multiplex PCR; TCRdb lists only in-frame clones, some missing. The data show around 80,000 clones, approximately 91% seen once. This material consisted of CD4+ or CD8+ T cells sorted from blood, taken in a trial of the OX40 agonist ivuxolimab. This TCR derives from an adult with an advanced solid tumor such as melanoma, head and neck, liver or kidney cancer. The gene calls are TRBV30 and TRBJ2-5, with TRBD1 matching 10 bases. The chain's CDR3 is CAWSARTGGGETQYF. CDR3 nucleotide sequence: TGTGCCTGGAGTGCACGGACAGGGGGAGGAGAGACCCAGTACTTC.